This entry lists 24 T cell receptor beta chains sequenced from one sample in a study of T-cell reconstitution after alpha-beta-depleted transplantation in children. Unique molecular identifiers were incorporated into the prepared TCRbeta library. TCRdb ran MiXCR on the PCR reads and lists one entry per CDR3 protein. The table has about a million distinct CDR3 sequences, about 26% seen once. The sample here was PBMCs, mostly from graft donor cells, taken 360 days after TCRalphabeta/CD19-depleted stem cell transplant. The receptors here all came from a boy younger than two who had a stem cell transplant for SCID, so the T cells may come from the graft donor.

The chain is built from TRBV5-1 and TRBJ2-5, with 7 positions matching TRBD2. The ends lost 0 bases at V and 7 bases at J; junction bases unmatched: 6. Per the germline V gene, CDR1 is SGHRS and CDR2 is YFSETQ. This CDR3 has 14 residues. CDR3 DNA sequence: TGCGCCAGCAGCTTGGATGGACTAGTTGCGACCCAGTACTTC. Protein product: CASSLDGLVATQYF.

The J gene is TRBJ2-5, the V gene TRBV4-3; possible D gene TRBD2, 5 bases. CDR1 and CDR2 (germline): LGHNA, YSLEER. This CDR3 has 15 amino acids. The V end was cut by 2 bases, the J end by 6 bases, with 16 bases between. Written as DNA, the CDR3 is TGCGCCAGCAGCCAACACCTAGCCGGGCTCAAGACCCAGTACTTC. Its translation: CASSQHLAGLKTQYF.

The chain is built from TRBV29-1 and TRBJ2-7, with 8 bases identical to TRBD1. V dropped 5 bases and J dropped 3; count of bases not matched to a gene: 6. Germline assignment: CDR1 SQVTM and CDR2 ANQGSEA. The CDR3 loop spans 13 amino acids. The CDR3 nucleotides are TGCAGCGTTACAGGGGGGCTCTACTACGAGCAGTACTTC. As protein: CSVTGGLYYEQYF.

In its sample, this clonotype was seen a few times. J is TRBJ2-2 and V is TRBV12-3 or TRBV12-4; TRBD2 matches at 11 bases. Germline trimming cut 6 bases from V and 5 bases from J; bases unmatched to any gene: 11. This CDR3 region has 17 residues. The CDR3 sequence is CASRVAGGPYGTGELFF. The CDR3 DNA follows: TGTGCCAGCAGGGTAGCGGGGGGGCCTTACGGGACCGGGGAGCTGTTTTTT.

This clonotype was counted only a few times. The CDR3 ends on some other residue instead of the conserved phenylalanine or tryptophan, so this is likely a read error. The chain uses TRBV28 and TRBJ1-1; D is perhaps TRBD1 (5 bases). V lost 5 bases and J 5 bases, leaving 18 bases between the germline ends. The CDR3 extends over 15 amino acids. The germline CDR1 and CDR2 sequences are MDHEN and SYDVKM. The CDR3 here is CASSGSARVQTEAFS. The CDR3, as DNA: TGTGCCAGCAGTGGGAGTGCCAGGGTGCAAACTGAAGCTTTCTCT.

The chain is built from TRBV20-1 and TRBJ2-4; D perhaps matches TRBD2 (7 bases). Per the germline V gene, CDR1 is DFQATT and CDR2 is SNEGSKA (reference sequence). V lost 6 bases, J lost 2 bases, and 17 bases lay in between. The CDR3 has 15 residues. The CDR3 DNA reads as TGCAGTGCGGTGGAATTGGGGGGGCCCAAAAACATTCAGTACTTC. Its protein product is CSAVELGGPKNIQYF.

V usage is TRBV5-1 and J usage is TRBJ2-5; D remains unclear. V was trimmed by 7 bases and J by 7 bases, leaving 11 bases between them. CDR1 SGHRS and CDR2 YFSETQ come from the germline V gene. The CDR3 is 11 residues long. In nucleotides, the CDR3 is TGCGCCAGCGTTCCTAAAGCGACCCAGTACTTC. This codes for CASVPKATQYF. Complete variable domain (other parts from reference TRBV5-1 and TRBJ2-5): KAGVTQTPRYLIKTRGQQVTLSCSPISGHRSVSWYQQTPGQGLQFLFEYFSETQRNKGNFPGRFSGRQFSNSRSEMNVSTLELGDSALYLCASVPKATQYFGPGTRLLVL.

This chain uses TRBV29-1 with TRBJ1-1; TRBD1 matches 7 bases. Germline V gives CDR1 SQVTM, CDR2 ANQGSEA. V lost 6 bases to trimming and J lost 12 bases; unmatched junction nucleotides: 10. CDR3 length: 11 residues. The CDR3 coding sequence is TGCAGCGTCATTCCGGGACAGAGTTCTTTCTTT. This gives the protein CSVIPGQSSFF.

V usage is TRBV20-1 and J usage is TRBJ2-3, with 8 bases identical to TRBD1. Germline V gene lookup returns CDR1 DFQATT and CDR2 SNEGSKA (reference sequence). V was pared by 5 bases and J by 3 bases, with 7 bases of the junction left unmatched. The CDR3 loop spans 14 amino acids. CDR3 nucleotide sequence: TGCAGTGCTCCTTCAGGGGGCCGGACAGATACGCAGTATTTT. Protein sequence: CSAPSGGRTDTQYF.

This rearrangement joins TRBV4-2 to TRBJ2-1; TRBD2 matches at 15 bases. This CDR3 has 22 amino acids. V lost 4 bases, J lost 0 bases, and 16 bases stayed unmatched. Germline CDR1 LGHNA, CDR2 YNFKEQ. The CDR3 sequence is CASSPNGPGLAGGRSSYNEQFF. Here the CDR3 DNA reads TGTGCCAGCAGCCCAAACGGACCGGGACTAGCGGGGGGAAGGAGCTCCTACAATGAGCAGTTCTTC.

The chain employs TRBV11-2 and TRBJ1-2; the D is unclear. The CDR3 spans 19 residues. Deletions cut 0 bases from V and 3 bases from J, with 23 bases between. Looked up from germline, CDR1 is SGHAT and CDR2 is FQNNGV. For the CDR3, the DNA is TGTGCCAGCAGCTTAGAGGTAGTGGGTCCGGGAACGCCGTACTATGGCTACACCTTC. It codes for CASSLEVVGPGTPYYGYTF.

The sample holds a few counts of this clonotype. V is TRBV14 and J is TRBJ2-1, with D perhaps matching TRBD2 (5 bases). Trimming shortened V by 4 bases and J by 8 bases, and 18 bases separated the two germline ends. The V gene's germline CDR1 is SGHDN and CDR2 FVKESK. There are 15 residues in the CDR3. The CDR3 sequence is CASSPRGRVKYEQFF. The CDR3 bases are TGTGCCAGCAGCCCCCGGGGTAGGGTGAAGTATGAGCAGTTCTTC.

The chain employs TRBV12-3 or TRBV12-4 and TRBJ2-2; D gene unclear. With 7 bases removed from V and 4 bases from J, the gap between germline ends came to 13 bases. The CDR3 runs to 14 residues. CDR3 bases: TGTGCCAGCACTCCACTTCTAACCACCGGGGAGCTGTTTTTT. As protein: CASTPLLTTGELFF.

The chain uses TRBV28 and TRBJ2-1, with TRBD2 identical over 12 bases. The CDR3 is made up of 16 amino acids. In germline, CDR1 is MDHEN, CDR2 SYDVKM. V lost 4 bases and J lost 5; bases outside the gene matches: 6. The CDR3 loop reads CASSSLAGGLNNEQFF. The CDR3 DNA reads TGTGCCAGCAGTTCCCTAGCGGGGGGGCTGAACAATGAGCAGTTCTTC.

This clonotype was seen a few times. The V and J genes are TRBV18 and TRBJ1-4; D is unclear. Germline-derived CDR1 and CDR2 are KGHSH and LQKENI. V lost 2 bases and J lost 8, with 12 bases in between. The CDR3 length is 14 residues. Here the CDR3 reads CASSPKVAGEKLFF. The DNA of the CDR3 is TGTGCCAGCTCACCAAAGGTCGCGGGGGAAAAACTGTTTTTT.

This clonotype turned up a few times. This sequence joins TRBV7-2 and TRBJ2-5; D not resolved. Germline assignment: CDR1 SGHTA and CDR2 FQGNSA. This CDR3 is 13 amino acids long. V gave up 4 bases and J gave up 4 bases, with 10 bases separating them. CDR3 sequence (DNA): TGTGCCAGCAGCTACGTACGTGTAGAGACCCAGTACTTC. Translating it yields CASSYVRVETQYF.

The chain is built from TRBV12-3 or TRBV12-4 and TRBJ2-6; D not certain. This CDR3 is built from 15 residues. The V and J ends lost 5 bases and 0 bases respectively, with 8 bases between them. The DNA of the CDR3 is TGTGCCAGCAGTCTGTCGTACTCTGGGGCCAACGTCCTGACTTTC. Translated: CASSLSYSGANVLTF.

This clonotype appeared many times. DNA for the CDR3: TGCAGTGCCTCACCCGGGGTAGTTCAGTACTTC. Its protein is CSASPGVVQYF. V is TRBV20-1 and J is TRBJ2-7, with D perhaps matching TRBD2 (5 bases). CDR1 is DFQATT, CDR2 SNEGSKA, per germline (reference sequence). CDR3 length: 11 residues. V dropped 6 bases and J dropped 10 bases, with 16 bases sitting between them.

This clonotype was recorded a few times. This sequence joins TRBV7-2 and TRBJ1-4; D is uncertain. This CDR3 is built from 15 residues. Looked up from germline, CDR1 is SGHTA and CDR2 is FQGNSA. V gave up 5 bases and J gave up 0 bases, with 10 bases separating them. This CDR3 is CASSPQRTTNEKLFF. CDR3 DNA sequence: TGTGCCAGCAGCCCACAGCGGACAACTAATGAAAAACTGTTTTTT. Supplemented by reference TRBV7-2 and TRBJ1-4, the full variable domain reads GAGVSQSPSNKVTEKGKDVELRCDPISGHTALYWYRQSLGQGLEFLIYFQGNSAPDKSGLPSDRFSAERTGGSVSTLTIQRTQQEDSAVYLCASSPQRTTNEKLFFGSGTQLSVL.

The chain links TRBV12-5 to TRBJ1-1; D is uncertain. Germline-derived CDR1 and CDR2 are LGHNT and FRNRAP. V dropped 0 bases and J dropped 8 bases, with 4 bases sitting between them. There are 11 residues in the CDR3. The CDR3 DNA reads TGTGCTAGTGGTTTGGTACGGGAAGCTTTCTTT. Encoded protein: CASGLVREAFF. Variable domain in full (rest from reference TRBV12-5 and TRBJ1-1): DARVTQTPRHKVTEMGQEVTMRCQPILGHNTVFWYRQTMMQGLELLAYFRNRAPLDDSGMPKDRFSAEMPDATLATLKIQPSEPRDSAVYFCASGLVREAFFGQGTRLTVV.

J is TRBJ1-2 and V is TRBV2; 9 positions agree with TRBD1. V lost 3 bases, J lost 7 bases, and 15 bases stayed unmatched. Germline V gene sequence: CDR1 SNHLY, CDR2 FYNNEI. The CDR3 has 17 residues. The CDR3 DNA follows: TGTGCCAGCAGTGATATTTTGGAACAGGGGGCGCGTTCTGGCTACACCTTC. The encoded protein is CASSDILEQGARSGYTF.

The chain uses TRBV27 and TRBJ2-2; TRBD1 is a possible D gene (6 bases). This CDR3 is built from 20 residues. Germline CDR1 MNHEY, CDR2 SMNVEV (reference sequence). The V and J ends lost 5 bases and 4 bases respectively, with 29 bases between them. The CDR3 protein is CASSRHHRLDSEGVTGELFF. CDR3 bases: TGTGCCAGCAGTCGCCACCACCGTCTAGACAGCGAGGGGGTCACCGGGGAGCTGTTTTTT.

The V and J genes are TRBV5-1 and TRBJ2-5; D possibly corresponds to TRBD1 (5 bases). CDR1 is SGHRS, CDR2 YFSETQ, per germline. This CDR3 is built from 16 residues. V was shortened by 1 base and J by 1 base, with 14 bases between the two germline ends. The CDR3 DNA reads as TGCGCCAGCAGCTTGAGGGGCAACTCAGGCCAAGAGACCCAGTACTTC. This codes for CASSLRGNSGQETQYF. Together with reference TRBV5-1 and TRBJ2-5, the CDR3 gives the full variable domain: KAGVTQTPRYLIKTRGQQVTLSCSPISGHRSVSWYQQTPGQGLQFLFEYFSETQRNKGNFPGRFSGRQFSNSRSEMNVSTLELGDSALYLCASSLRGNSGQETQYFGPGTRLLVL.

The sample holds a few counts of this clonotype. This CDR3 reads CASSYSKQGIEAFF. For the CDR3, the DNA is TGTGCCAGCAGTTACTCCAAACAGGGGATTGAAGCTTTCTTT. The chain joins TRBV6-5 to TRBJ1-1; 7 nucleotides agree with TRBD1. The V and J ends lost 0 bases and 7 bases, in that order; junction bases with no gene match: 5. Germline loops: CDR1 MNHEY, CDR2 SVGAGI. This CDR3 comprises 14 residues.